Listed here are 6 T cell receptor beta chains from one sample, sequenced in a study of blood T cell repertoires in COVID-19. Sequencing was performed with immunoSEQ multiplex PCR; in TCRdb, only in-frame clones are kept and a portion is missing. The repertoire holds approximately 160,000 clones, with 70% to 90% as singletons. Sequenced input: peripheral blood. These receptors all come from a human donor in a cohort sampled during active COVID-19.

The chain recombines TRBV18 with TRBJ2-3, with 9 bases that match TRBD1. Germline CDR1 reads KGHSH; CDR2 reads LQKENI. Trimming cost V 0 bases and J 2 bases; bases outside gene matches: 6. The CDR3 sequence is 17 residues long. The CDR3 sequence: CASSPPTGGIHTDTQYF. In DNA, the CDR3 is TGTGCCAGCTCACCACCGACAGGGGGGATTCACACAGATACGCAGTATTTT.

This chain connects TRBV7-9 to TRBJ1-3; D not certain. This CDR3 contains 15 residues. V lost 1 base and J 4 bases, leaving 11 bases between the germline ends. Germline V CDR1 and CDR2: SEHNR, FQNEAQ (reference sequence). The CDR3, as DNA: TGTGCCAGCAGCTTAGGGCTGTCGGGAGGAAACACCATATATTTT. Translation gives CASSLGLSGGNTIYF. Full variable domain (rest looked up from reference TRBV7-9 and TRBJ1-3): DTGVSQNPRHKITKRGQNVTFRCDPISEHNRLYWYRQTLGQGPEFLTYFQNEAQLEKSRLLSDRFSAERPKGSFSTLEIQRTEQGDSAMYLCASSLGLSGGNTIYFGEGSWLTVV.

The chain has TRBV11-2 and TRBJ2-2; D uncertain. The CDR3 is made up of 13 amino acids. CDR1 is SGHAT, CDR2 FQNNGV, per germline. The V end was cut by 5 bases, the J end by 7 bases, with 11 bases between. CDR3 loop: CASSPFAGGELFF. The DNA of the CDR3 is TGTGCCAGCAGCCCCTTCGCCGGCGGGGAGCTGTTTTTT.

The V gene is TRBV11-2, the J gene TRBJ2-3; TRBD1 agrees at 8 bases. The length of the CDR3 is 16 residues. Germline lookup yields CDR1 SGHAT and CDR2 FQNNGV. The ends lost 0 bases at V and 7 bases at J; junction bases unmatched: 9. The CDR3: CASSLDDRGYLNTQYF. The CDR3 DNA is TGTGCCAGCAGCTTAGATGACAGGGGCTACCTTAATACGCAGTATTTT.

The chain uses TRBV5-1 and TRBJ1-3; D remains unclear. This CDR3 spans 16 amino acids. The V end was cut by 0 bases, the J end by 1 base, with 11 bases between. Germline assignment: CDR1 SGHRS and CDR2 YFSETQ. The CDR3 coding sequence is TGCGCCAGCAGCTTGGATCCGCGGGCTTCTGGAAACACCATATATTTT. It codes for CASSLDPRASGNTIYF.

This chain uses TRBV19 with TRBJ1-2, with TRBD1 identical over 7 bases. Trimming removed 3 bases from V and 5 bases from J; junction bases left unmatched: 6. Germline CDR1 reads LNHDA; CDR2 reads SQIVND (reference sequence). The CDR3 runs 14 residues. The CDR3 bases are TGTGCCAGTAGTATGAGGGGGACAGCATATGGCTACACCTTC. This translates into CASSMRGTAYGYTF.